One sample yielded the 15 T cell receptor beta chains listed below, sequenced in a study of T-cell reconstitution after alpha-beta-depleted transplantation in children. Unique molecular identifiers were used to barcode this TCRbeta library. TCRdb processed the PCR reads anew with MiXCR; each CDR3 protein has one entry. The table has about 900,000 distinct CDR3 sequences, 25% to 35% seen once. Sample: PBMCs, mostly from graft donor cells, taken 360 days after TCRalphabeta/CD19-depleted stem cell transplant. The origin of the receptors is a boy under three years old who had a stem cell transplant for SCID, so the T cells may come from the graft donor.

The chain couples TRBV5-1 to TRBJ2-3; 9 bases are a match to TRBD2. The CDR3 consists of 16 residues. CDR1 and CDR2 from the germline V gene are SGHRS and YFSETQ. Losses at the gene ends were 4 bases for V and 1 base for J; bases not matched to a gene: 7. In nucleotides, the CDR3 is TGCGCCAGCAGCGGCGGACTAGCGCCAGGCACAGATACGCAGTATTTT. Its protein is CASSGGLAPGTDTQYF.

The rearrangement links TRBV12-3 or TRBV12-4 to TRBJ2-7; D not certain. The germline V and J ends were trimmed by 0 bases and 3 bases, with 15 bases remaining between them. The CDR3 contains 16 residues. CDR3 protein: CASSLALRQTNYEQYF. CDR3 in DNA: TGTGCCAGCAGTTTAGCGCTTCGGCAGACCAACTACGAGCAGTACTTC.

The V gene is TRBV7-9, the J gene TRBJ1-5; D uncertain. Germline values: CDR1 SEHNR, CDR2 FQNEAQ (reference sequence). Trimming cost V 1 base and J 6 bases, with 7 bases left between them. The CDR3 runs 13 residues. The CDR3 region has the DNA TGTGCCAGCAGCTTAGTGGAGCCTCAGCCCCAGCATTTT. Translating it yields CASSLVEPQPQHF.

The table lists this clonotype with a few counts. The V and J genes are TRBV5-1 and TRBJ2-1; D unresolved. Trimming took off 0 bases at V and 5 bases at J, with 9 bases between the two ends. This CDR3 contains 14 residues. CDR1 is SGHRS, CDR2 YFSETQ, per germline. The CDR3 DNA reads TGCGCCAGCAGCTTGGTCCAGACGGACAATGAGCAGTTCTTC. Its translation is CASSLVQTDNEQFF. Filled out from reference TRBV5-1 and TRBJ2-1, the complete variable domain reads KAGVTQTPRYLIKTRGQQVTLSCSPISGHRSVSWYQQTPGQGLQFLFEYFSETQRNKGNFPGRFSGRQFSNSRSEMNVSTLELGDSALYLCASSLVQTDNEQFFGPGTRLTVL.

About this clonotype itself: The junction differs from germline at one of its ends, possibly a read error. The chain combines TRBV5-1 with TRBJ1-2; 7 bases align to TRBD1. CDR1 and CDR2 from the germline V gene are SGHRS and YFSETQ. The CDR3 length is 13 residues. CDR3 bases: TGTGCCAGCAGCTTAGGACAGGTCTATGGCTACACCTTC. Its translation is CASSLGQVYGYTF.

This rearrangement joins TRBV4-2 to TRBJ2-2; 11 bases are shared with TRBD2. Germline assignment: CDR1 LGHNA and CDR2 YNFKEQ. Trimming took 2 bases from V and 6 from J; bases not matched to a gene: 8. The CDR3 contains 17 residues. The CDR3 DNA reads TGTGCCAGCAGCCAAAGCCAAATAGCGGGGGGGGCCGGGGAGCTGTTTTTT. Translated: CASSQSQIAGGAGELFF.

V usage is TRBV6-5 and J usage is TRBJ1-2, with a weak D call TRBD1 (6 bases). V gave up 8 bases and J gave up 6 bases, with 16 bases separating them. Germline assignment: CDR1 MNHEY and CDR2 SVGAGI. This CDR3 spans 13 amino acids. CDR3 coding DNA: TGTGCCAGCTGCCGTAGGGGGGGTGATGGCTACACCTTC. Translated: CASCRRGGDGYTF.

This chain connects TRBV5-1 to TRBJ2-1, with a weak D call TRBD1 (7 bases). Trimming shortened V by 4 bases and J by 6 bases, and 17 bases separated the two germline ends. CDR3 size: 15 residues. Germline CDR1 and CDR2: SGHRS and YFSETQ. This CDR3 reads CASSLQGGGINEQFF. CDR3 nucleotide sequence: TGCGCCAGCAGCCTTCAGGGGGGCGGTATCAATGAGCAGTTCTTC. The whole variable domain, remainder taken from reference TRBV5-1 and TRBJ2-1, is KAGVTQTPRYLIKTRGQQVTLSCSPISGHRSVSWYQQTPGQGLQFLFEYFSETQRNKGNFPGRFSGRQFSNSRSEMNVSTLELGDSALYLCASSLQGGGINEQFFGPGTRLTVL.

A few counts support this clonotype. CDR3 nucleotide sequence: TGCAGTGCTACCCGGGGGGCCGGGAACAATGAGCAGTTCTTC. Encoded protein: CSATRGAGNNEQFF. This chain connects TRBV20-1 to TRBJ2-1; D might be TRBD2 (7 bases). V was pared by 4 bases and J by 5 bases, with 15 bases between. CDR1 and CDR2 from the germline V gene are DFQATT and SNEGSKA (reference sequence). This CDR3 is built from 14 residues.

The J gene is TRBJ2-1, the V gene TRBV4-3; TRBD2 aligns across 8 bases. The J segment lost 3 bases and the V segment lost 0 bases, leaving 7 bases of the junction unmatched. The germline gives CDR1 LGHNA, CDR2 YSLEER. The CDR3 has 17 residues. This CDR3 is CASSQDERLALYNEQFF. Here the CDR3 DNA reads TGCGCCAGCAGCCAAGATGAAAGACTAGCGCTCTACAATGAGCAGTTCTTC.

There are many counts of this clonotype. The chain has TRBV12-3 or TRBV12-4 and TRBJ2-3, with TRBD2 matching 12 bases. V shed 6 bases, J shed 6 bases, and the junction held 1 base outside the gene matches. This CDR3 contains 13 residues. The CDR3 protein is CASSGLAGDTQYF. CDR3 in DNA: TGTGCCAGCAGCGGACTAGCGGGGGATACGCAGTATTTT.

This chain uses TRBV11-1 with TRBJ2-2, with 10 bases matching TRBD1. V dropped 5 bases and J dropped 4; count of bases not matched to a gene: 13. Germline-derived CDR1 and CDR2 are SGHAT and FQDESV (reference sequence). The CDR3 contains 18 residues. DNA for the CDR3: TGTGCCAGCAGCGCCAGAAAGTCCGGGACAGGGGTCACCGGGGAGCTGTTTTTT. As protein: CASSARKSGTGVTGELFF. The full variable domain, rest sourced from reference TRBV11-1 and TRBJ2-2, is EAEVAQSPRYKITEKSQAVAFWCDPISGHATLYWYRQILGQGPELLVQFQDESVVDDSQLPKDRFSAERLKGVDSTLKIQPAELGDSAMYLCASSARKSGTGVTGELFFGEGSRLTVL.

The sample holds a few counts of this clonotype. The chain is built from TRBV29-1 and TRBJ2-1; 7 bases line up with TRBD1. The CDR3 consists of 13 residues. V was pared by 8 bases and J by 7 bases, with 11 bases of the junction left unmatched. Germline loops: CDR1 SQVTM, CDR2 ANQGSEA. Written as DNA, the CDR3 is TGCAGCCACACACCGACAGGGCGGAATGAGCAGTTCTTC. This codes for CSHTPTGRNEQFF.

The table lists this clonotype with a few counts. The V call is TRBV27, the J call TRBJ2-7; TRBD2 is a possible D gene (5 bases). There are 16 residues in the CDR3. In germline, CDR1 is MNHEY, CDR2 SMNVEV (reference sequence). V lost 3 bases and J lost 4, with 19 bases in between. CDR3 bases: TGTGCCAGCAGTTTGGGAGCGGATCGAGAAATTTACGAGCAGTACTTC. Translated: CASSLGADREIYEQYF.

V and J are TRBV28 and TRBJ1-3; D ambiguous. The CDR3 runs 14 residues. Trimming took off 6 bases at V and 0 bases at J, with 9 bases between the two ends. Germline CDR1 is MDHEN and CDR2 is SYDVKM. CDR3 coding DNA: TGTGCCAGCAGACCTACCTACTCTGGAAACACCATATATTTT. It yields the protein CASRPTYSGNTIYF.